This T cell receptor beta chain was recovered during a study of molecular identifiers for immune sequencing clone quantification. TCRdb redid the calling of the PCR reads with MiXCR, one entry per CDR3 protein. The sample yields a few hundred thousand distinct CDR3 sequences, 25% seen once. CDR1 and CDR2 from the germline V gene are LGHDT and YNNKEL (reference sequence). The trim removed 6 bases at V and 0 bases at J, leaving 6 bases unmatched. This CDR3 is built from 15 residues. This clonotype was seen repeatedly, ten times or more. This TCR was recovered from a human donor in good health. Some libraries in this study had Jurkat cell RNA spiked in. Sequenced material: naive CD8+ T cells from blood, with Jurkat cell RNA spiked in. Described subset: FACS-sorted CD8+CD4-CCR7+CD45RA+ naive T cells. J is TRBJ1-1 and V is TRBV3-1; 8 bases align to TRBD1. The chain's CDR3 is CASRNGQGMNTEAFF. For the CDR3, the DNA is TGTGCCAGCAGGAATGGACAGGGAATGAACACTGAAGCTTTCTTT.